The T cell receptor beta chain under discussion was sequenced for a study of human T cells and chemical hapten exposure. V was pared by 5 bases and J by 7 bases, with 8 bases of the junction left unmatched. Germline V gives CDR1 SEHNR, CDR2 FQNEAQ (reference sequence). CDR3 size: 13 residues. This sample's time point: patch test 3, about 24 weeks after DPC sensitization. As to treatment: therapeutic diphenylcyclopropenone sensitization with weekly scalp DPC. Via MiXCR, TCRdb re-called the RACE reads, giving one row per CDR3 protein. The sample gives 150,000 to 200,000 distinct CDR3 sequences, about a quarter of which show up once; approximately 2.3% is in the top ten.

This sample comprised whole blood, obtained in connection with sensitization to the hapten diphenylcyclopropenone (DPC). The sequence derives from a woman aged 18-35 years with alopecia areata. Some clones in this sample may be carry-over from other donors' samples. V is TRBV7-9 and J is TRBJ2-7; 7 bases align to TRBD1. The CDR3 DNA reads as TGTGCCAGCAGCAGCCCGGGACAGTTGGAGCAGTACTTC. This encodes CASSSPGQLEQYF. The full variable domain, completed using reference TRBV7-9 and TRBJ2-7, is DTGVSQNPRHKITKRGQNVTFRCDPISEHNRLYWYRQTLGQGPEFLTYFQNEAQLEKSRLLSDRFSAERPKGSFSTLEIQRTEQGDSAMYLCASSSPGQLEQYFGPGTRLTVT.